Each of the 24 T cell receptor beta chains below was sequenced from the same sample in a study of cytomegalovirus exposure and HLA in healthy donors. The PCR used 60 Vbeta and 13 Jbeta primers. The table came from immunoSEQ multiplex PCR; TCRdb's copy has only in-frame clones and leaves some out. The profile shows about 84,000 clones, 90% of them singletons. Input material: PBMCs. The receptors stem from a man between 18 and 35 years old in good health and CMV-seronegative.

This sequence joins TRBV9 and TRBJ1-1; D remains unclear. Germline lookup yields CDR1 SGDLS and CDR2 YYNGEE. Trimming removed 1 base at V and 4 bases at J, with 14 bases between. The length of the CDR3 is 15 residues. CDR3 nucleotide sequence: TGTGCCAGCAGCGTATCTGCCCAGTCTTTCACTGAAGCTTTCTTT. Encoded protein: CASSVSAQSFTEAFF.

Concerning this clone: One end of the junction is discordant with germline, which a read error may explain. The chain uses TRBV27 and TRBJ2-1; D is possibly TRBD2 (7 bases). Germline V gene lookup returns CDR1 MNHEY and CDR2 SMNVEV (reference sequence). The CDR3 runs 16 residues. The CDR3: CASSLRGGPSYNELFF. CDR3 in DNA: TGTGCCAGCAGTTTGCGCGGGGGCCCCTCCTACAATGAGCTGTTCTTC.

The chain has TRBV15 and TRBJ1-1, with D possibly TRBD1 on 5 matching bases. Trimming removed 1 base at V and 5 bases at J, with 11 bases between. Germline V gives CDR1 LNHNV, CDR2 YYDKDF (reference sequence). The CDR3 consists of 14 residues. The CDR3 is CATSRAGGGTEAFF. The DNA for the CDR3 is TGTGCCACCAGCAGAGCGGGGGGAGGAACTGAAGCTTTCTTT.

This clone was detected only once. J is TRBJ2-3 and V is TRBV4-1, with a tentative D call TRBD2 (6 bases). V was trimmed by 1 base and J by 11 bases, leaving 13 bases between them. This CDR3 spans 13 amino acids. The germline V gene has CDR1 MGHRA and CDR2 YSYEKL. The CDR3 here is CASSQAGGTGQYF. In DNA, the CDR3 is TGCGCCAGCAGCCAAGCTGGCGGGACGGGGCAGTATTTT.

V gene TRBV7-9 combines with J gene TRBJ2-1, with D perhaps matching TRBD2 (6 bases). With 5 bases removed from V and 8 bases from J, the gap between germline ends came to 25 bases. Germline V gene data show CDR1 as SEHNR and CDR2 as FQNEAQ (reference sequence). CDR3 length: 17 amino acids. CDR3 amino acids: CASSPHFGGGSGDEQFF. Written as DNA, the CDR3 is TGTGCCAGCAGCCCCCATTTTGGTGGGGGGTCCGGCGATGAGCAGTTCTTC.

Only one count was recorded for this clone. The chain is built from TRBV18 and TRBJ2-2, with 9 positions matching TRBD2. Per germline, CDR1 KGHSH and CDR2 LQKENI. V shed 5 bases, J shed 7 bases, and the junction held 8 bases outside the gene matches. The CDR3 sequence is 15 residues long. The DNA of the CDR3 is TGTGCCAGCTCAATCGCTAGCGGGATGGTCGGGGAGCTGTTTTTT. It codes for CASSIASGMVGELFF.

The genes are TRBV7-9 and TRBJ2-5; 13 nucleotides align to TRBD2. After removal of 6 bases from V and 2 bases from J, the junction contained 6 bases not matched to a gene. The CDR3 runs 16 residues. The germline V gene has CDR1 SEHNR and CDR2 FQNEAQ (reference sequence). In DNA, the CDR3 is TGTGCCAGCAGTCGTGGACTAGCGGGAGTGCAAGAGACCCAGTACTTC. It encodes CASSRGLAGVQETQYF.

To note about this clone: The identical CDR3 is also encoded by other nucleotide sequences in the sample. CDR3 in DNA: TGTGCCAGCAGTTTGGCGGGAGCCTACGAGCAGTACTTC. Its protein is CASSLAGAYEQYF. The J gene is TRBJ2-7, the V gene TRBV6-5, with 7 bases fitting TRBD2. V shed 4 bases, J shed 2 bases, and the junction held 2 bases outside the gene matches. Germline assignment: CDR1 MNHEY and CDR2 SVGAGI. This CDR3 is 13 amino acids long.

This chain joins TRBV30 and TRBJ2-5; 15 bases align to TRBD2. The ends lost 1 base at V and 5 bases at J; junction bases unmatched: 5. The CDR3 consists of 16 residues. Germline CDR1 reads GTSNPN; CDR2 reads SVGIG (reference sequence). The CDR3 DNA is TGTGCCTGGAGTGGTTATGGACTAGCGGGAGGGGAGACCCAGTACTTC. Protein product: CAWSGYGLAGGETQYF.

V gene TRBV28 combines with J gene TRBJ1-5; 8 bases are a match to TRBD1. The V and J ends lost 6 bases and 7 bases, in that order; junction bases with no gene match: 2. This CDR3 has 12 residues. The germline V gene has CDR1 MDHEN and CDR2 SYDVKM. This CDR3 is CASRTGVQPQHF. The DNA of the CDR3 is TGTGCCAGCAGGACAGGGGTCCAGCCCCAGCATTTT.

This chain's CDR3 is CASSTSGQFGNTIYF. Written as DNA, the CDR3 is TGTGCCAGCAGCACGAGTGGACAGTTCGGAAACACCATATATTTT. J is TRBJ1-3 and V is TRBV11-1; D is perhaps TRBD1 (6 bases). This CDR3 is 15 amino acids long. Per germline, CDR1 SGHAT and CDR2 FQDESV (reference sequence). V gave up 5 bases and J gave up 4 bases, with 15 bases separating them.

In this sample, this clone turned up a few times. This chain uses TRBV19 with TRBJ1-3, with a possible D match to TRBD1 (6 bases). Germline V CDR1 and CDR2: LNHDA, SQIVND (reference sequence). V lost 5 bases, J lost 1 base, and 12 bases lay in between. CDR3 length: 15 residues. The CDR3 loop reads CASSVDRNSGNTIYF. DNA of the CDR3: TGTGCCAGTAGTGTCGACAGGAATTCTGGAAACACCATATATTTT.

This rearrangement joins TRBV18 to TRBJ2-1, with no clear D. Looked up from germline, CDR1 is KGHSH and CDR2 is LQKENI. V lost 6 bases and J lost 0, with 15 bases in between. This CDR3 comprises 16 residues. CDR3 sequence: CASSAIRASSYNEQFF. In nucleotides, the CDR3 is TGTGCCAGCTCGGCGATAAGAGCTAGCTCCTACAATGAGCAGTTCTTC.

The table lists this clone with a count of one. The chain couples TRBV5-1 to TRBJ2-1; the match to TRBD2 covers 7 bases. The germline gives CDR1 SGHRS, CDR2 YFSETQ. Germline trimming cut 4 bases from V and 5 bases from J; bases unmatched to any gene: 12. CDR3 size: 16 residues. CDR3 coding DNA: TGCGCCAGCAGCCCGGCGTTAGGGACTAACGACAATGAGCAGTTCTTC. It is translated as CASSPALGTNDNEQFF.

The chain has TRBV7-9 and TRBJ1-2; 7 positions match TRBD1. Looked up from germline, CDR1 is SEHNR and CDR2 is FQNEAQ (reference sequence). V was pared by 4 bases and J by 3 bases, with 2 bases of the junction left unmatched. This CDR3 has 13 residues. For the CDR3, the DNA is TGTGCCAGCAGCTCCGGGACAGACTATGGCTACACCTTC. Encoded protein: CASSSGTDYGYTF.

This sequence joins TRBV28 and TRBJ1-2, with a tentative D call TRBD1 (6 bases). Trimming pared 2 bases from V and 13 bases from J, leaving 20 bases between. This CDR3 contains 14 residues. Germline CDR1 reads MDHEN; CDR2 reads SYDVKM. DNA for the CDR3: TGTGCCAGCAGTTTAGACTCCCTCGGGACAAGGGGCACCTTC. Translating gives CASSLDSLGTRGTF.

This clone was counted a single time. V and J are TRBV7-8 and TRBJ1-2, with TRBD1 matching over 8 bases. J was trimmed by 4 bases and V by 5 bases; bases with no gene match: 9. This CDR3 comprises 15 residues. CDR1 is SGHVS and CDR2 is FQNEAQ in the germline V gene. CDR3 protein: CASSATRQGTYGYTF. In nucleotides, the CDR3 is TGTGCCAGCAGCGCAACCCGACAGGGGACCTATGGCTACACCTTC. Using reference TRBV7-8 and TRBJ1-2 for the parts outside the CDR3, the full variable domain is GAGVSQSPRYKVAKRGQDVALRCDPISGHVSLFWYQQALGQGPEFLTYFQNEAQLDKSGLPSDRFFAERPEGSVSTLKIQRTQQEDSAVYLCASSATRQGTYGYTFGSGTRLTVV.

This chain uses TRBV7-2 with TRBJ1-2; 9 positions agree with TRBD1. The CDR3 has 14 amino acids. Trimming removed 4 bases from V and 8 bases from J; junction bases left unmatched: 8. Germline-derived CDR1 and CDR2 are SGHTA and FQGNSA. CDR3: CASSSRTGEKGYTF. In DNA form, the CDR3 reads TGTGCCAGCAGCTCAAGGACAGGGGAGAAAGGCTACACCTTC.

This rearrangement joins TRBV6-1 to TRBJ2-7; D may be TRBD2 (7 bases). Germline-derived CDR1 and CDR2 are MNHNS and SASEGT. V lost 1 base and J lost 1, with 11 bases in between. CDR3 size: 15 residues. CDR3: CASSEGTRGSYEQYF. The CDR3 DNA reads as TGTGCCAGCAGTGAAGGGACTAGGGGGTCCTACGAGCAGTACTTC.

This rearrangement joins TRBV20-1 to TRBJ1-1; tentative D call: TRBD1 (5 bases). The germline V gene has CDR1 DFQATT and CDR2 SNEGSKA (reference sequence). The CDR3 sequence is 11 residues long. The CDR3 here is CSRERDTEAFF. The DNA for the CDR3 is TGCAGCAGGGAGCGGGACACTGAAGCTTTCTTT.

V usage is TRBV27 and J usage is TRBJ2-5; TRBD2 agrees at 7 bases. V trimming: 6 bases; J trimming: 5 bases; junction bases outside the gene matches: 12. CDR1 MNHEY and CDR2 SMNVEV come from the germline V gene (reference sequence). The CDR3 sequence is 15 residues long. CDR3 loop: CASRYGGIGGETQYF. DNA of the CDR3: TGTGCCAGCAGATATGGGGGGATCGGGGGGGAGACCCAGTACTTC.

The V gene is TRBV9, the J gene TRBJ2-3; the D gene is possibly TRBD2 (5 bases). The CDR3 is 16 amino acids. Germline loops: CDR1 SGDLS, CDR2 YYNGEE. V lost 3 bases, J lost 2 bases, and 16 bases lay in between. The CDR3 DNA reads TGTGCCAGCAGCGCTGGCCCTGGGGAGCTCACAGATACGCAGTATTTT. The encoded protein is CASSAGPGELTDTQYF.

The rearrangement links TRBV28 to TRBJ2-7; TRBD2 matches at 9 bases. V was clipped by 5 bases and J by 0 bases; unmatched bases: 8. The CDR3 spans 16 residues. Germline V gene data show CDR1 as MDHEN and CDR2 as SYDVKM. This CDR3 reads CASSPLAGGNSYEQYF. Written as DNA, the CDR3 is TGTGCCAGCAGTCCGCTCGCGGGGGGGAACTCCTACGAGCAGTACTTC.

The chain joins TRBV5-1 to TRBJ1-3; 8 bases align to TRBD1. V lost 4 bases and J lost 8; bases outside the gene matches: 5. Germline V gene lookup returns CDR1 SGHRS and CDR2 YFSETQ. This CDR3 comprises 13 residues. The CDR3 spells CASSLDRADTIYF. CDR3 DNA: TGCGCCAGCAGCCTGGACAGGGCTGACACCATATATTTT.